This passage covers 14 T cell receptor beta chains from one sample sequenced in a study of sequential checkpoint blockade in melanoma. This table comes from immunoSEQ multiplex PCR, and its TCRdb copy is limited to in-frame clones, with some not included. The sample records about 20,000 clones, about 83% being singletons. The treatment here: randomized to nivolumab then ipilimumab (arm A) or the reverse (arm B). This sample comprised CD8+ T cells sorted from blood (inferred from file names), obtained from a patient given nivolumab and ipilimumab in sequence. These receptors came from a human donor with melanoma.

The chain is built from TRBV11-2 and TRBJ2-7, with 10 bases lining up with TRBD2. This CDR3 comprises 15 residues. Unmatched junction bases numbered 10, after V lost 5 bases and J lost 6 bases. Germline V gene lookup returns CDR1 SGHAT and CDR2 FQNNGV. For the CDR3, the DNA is TGTGCCAGCAGCCCTTCAGCGGGAGGGCCGGGCGAGCAGTACTTC. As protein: CASSPSAGGPGEQYF. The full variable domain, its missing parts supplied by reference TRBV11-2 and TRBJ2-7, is EAGVAQSPRYKIIEKRQSVAFWCNPISGHATLYWYQQILGQGPKLLIQFQNNGVVDDSQLPKDRFSAERLKGVDSTLKIQPAKLEDSAVYLCASSPSAGGPGEQYFGPGTRLTVT.

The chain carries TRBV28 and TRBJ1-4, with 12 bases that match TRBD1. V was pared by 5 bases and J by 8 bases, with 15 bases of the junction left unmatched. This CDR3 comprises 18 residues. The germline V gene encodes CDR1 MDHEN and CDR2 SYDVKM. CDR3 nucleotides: TGTGCCAGCAGTCCTCGGGACAGGGGGCCCCGGGCGTGGGAAAAACTGTTTTTT. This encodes CASSPRDRGPRAWEKLFF.

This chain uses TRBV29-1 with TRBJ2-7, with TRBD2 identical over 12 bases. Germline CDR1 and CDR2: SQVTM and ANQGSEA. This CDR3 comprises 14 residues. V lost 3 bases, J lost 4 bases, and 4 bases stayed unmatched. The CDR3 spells CSVDPGTSGYEQYF. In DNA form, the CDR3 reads TGCAGCGTTGACCCGGGGACTAGCGGGTACGAGCAGTACTTC.

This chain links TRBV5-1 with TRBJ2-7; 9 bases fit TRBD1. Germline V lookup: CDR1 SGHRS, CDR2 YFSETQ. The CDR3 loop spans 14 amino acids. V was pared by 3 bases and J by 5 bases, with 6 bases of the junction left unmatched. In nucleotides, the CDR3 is TGCGCCAGCAGCTCGGGACAGGGTAGTAACGAGCAGTACTTC. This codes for CASSSGQGSNEQYF. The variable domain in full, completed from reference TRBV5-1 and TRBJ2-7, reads KAGVTQTPRYLIKTRGQQVTLSCSPISGHRSVSWYQQTPGQGLQFLFEYFSETQRNKGNFPGRFSGRQFSNSRSEMNVSTLELGDSALYLCASSSGQGSNEQYFGPGTRLTVT.

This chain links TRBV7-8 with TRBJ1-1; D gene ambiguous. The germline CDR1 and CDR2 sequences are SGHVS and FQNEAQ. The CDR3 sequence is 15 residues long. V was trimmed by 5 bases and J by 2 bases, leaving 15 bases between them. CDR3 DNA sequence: TGTGCCAGCAGCCCCCGGGCGGGGATAAACACTGAAGCTTTCTTT. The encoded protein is CASSPRAGINTEAFF.

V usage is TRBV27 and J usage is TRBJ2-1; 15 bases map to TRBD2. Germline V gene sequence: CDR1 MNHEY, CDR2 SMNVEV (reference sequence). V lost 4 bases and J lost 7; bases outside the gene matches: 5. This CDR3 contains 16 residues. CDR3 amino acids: CASSSRTSGGENEQFF. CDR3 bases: TGTGCCAGCAGTTCACGGACTAGCGGGGGGGAAAATGAGCAGTTCTTC.

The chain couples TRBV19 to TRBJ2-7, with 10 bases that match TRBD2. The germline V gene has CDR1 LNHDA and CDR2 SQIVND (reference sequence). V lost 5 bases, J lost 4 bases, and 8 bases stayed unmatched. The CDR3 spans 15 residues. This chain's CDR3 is CASSPASGSSYEQYF. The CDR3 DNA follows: TGTGCCAGTAGTCCAGCTAGCGGGAGTTCATACGAGCAGTACTTC.

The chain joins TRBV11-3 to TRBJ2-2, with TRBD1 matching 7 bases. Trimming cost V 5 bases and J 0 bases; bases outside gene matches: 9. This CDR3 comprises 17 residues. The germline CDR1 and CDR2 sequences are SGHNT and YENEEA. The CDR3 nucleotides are TGTGCCAGCAGCCCGGGACCGGGACAGACGAACACCGGGGAGCTGTTTTTT. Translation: CASSPGPGQTNTGELFF. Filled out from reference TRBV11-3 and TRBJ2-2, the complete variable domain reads EAGVVQSPRYKIIEKKQPVAFWCNPISGHNTLYWYLQNLGQGPELLIRYENEEAVDDSQLPKDRFSAERLKGVDSTLKIQPAELGDSAVYLCASSPGPGQTNTGELFFGEGSRLTVL.

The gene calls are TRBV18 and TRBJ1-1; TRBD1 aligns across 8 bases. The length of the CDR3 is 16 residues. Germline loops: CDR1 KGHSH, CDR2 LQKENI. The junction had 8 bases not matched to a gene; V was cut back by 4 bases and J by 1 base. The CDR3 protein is CASSLETGDRNTEAFF. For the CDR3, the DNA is TGTGCCAGCTCACTTGAGACAGGGGATCGGAACACTGAAGCTTTCTTT.

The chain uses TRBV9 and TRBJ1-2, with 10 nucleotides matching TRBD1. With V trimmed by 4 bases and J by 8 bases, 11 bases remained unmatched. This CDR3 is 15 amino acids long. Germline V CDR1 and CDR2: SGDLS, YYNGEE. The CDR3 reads CASSKARDRGSGYTF. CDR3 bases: TGTGCCAGCAGCAAGGCCCGGGACAGGGGTAGCGGCTACACCTTC. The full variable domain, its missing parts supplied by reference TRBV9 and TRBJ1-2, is DSGVTQTPKHLITATGQRVTLRCSPRSGDLSVYWYQQSLDQGLQFLIQYYNGEERAKGNILERFSAQQFPDLHSELNLSSLELGDSALYFCASSKARDRGSGYTFGSGTRLTVV.

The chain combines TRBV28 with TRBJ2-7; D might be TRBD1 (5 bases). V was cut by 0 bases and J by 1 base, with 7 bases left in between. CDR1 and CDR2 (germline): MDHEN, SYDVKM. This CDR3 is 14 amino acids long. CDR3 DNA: TGTGCCAGCAGTTTATGGGGGCGGTCCTACGAGCAGTACTTC. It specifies CASSLWGRSYEQYF.

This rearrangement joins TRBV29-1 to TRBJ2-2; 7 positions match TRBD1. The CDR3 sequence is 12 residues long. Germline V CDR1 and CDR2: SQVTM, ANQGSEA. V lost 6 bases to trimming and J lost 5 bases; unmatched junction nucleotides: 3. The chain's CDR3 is CSVTGSTGELFF. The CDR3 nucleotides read TGCAGCGTGACAGGGTCAACCGGGGAGCTGTTTTTT.

CDR3 in DNA: TGTGCCAGCAGCTCAGGGGGCGCGGCTGGAAACACCATATATTTT. Translation: CASSSGGAAGNTIYF. This chain links TRBV7-9 with TRBJ1-3; 8 positions match TRBD1. The CDR3 has 15 amino acids. The ends lost 4 bases at V and 2 bases at J; junction bases unmatched: 4. Looked up from germline, CDR1 is SEHNR and CDR2 is FQNEAQ (reference sequence).

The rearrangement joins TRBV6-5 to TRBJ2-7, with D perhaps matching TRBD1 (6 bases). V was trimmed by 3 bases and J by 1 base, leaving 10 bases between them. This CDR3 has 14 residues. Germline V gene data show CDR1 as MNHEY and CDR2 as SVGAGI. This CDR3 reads CASSYSGTSYEQYF. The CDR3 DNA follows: TGTGCCAGCAGTTATTCCGGGACATCCTACGAGCAGTACTTC.